This is a list of T cell receptor beta chains from one sample in a study of read filtering for tumor transcriptome and immune sequencing. TCRdb itself ran the reads through MiXCR, one entry per CDR3 protein. This table holds nearly 60,000 distinct CDR3 sequences, approximately 13% found once. What was sequenced was a population of CD138-negative cells sorted from bone marrow. These TCRs come from a donor at least 40 years old with multiple myeloma. Both conserved end residues are part of each CDR3. D genes are given only for firm matches. Some rows mark clone size as missing; the rest say once, few, many or name a class of expanded clone.

>TRBV25-1|many|TRBD1|TRBJ2-2
CASSGRGGHDGELFF
TGTGCCAGCAGTGGTAGAGGGGGCCATGACGGGGAGCTGTTTTTT
>TRBV7-6|NA|NA|TRBJ2-3
CASSLALGRSTDTQYF
TGTGCTAGCAGCTTAGCGTTAGGGAGGAGCACAGATACGCAGTATTTT
>TRBV29-1|few|NA|TRBJ2-7
CSVAGQTYEQYF
TGCAGCGTTGCCGGACAGACCTACGAGCAGTACTTC
>TRBV30|many|NA|TRBJ2-5
CAWSVLAKETQYF
TGTGCCTGGAGTGTCCTAGCGAAAGAGACCCAGTACTTC
>TRBV19|many|NA|TRBJ2-1
CASSTHRDYNEQFF
TGTGCCAGTAGTACCCACAGAGACTACAATGAGCAGTTCTTC
>TRBV19|many|TRBD1|TRBJ2-3
CASSTLGTGAHTQYF
TGTGCCAGTAGTACGCTGGGGACAGGGGCTCATACGCAGTATTTT
>TRBV13|few|NA|TRBJ2-5
CASSLQTGRGEETQYF
TGTGCCAGCAGCCTACAAACAGGGAGGGGAGAAGAGACCCAGTACTTC
>TRBV6-1|many|NA|TRBJ2-1
CASSRWGSYNEQFF
TGTGCCAGCAGTCGGTGGGGGTCCTACAATGAGCAGTTCTTC
>TRBV7-9|few|TRBD2|TRBJ2-1
CASSPPMRLAVYNEQFF
TGTGCCAGCAGCCCCCCTATGCGCCTAGCGGTCTACAATGAGCAGTTCTTC
>TRBV14|many|NA|TRBJ2-1
CASSQVTGSGQFF
TGTGCCAGCAGCCAAGTCACTGGTAGTGGGCAGTTCTTC
>TRBV7-2|many|NA|TRBJ2-7
CASSLASGLQSYEQYF
TGTGCCAGCAGCTTAGCCTCAGGCCTACAATCCTACGAGCAGTACTTC
>TRBV18|many|NA|TRBJ1-5
CASSVGGTGNQPQHF
TGTGCCAGCTCGGTCGGGGGAACCGGGAATCAGCCCCAGCATTTT
>TRBV10-3|NA|TRBD2|TRBJ2-1
CAISDGISLSGRATNEQFF
TGTGCCATCAGTGACGGGATATCACTAAGCGGGAGGGCCACCAATGAGCAGTTCTTC
>TRBV19|many|NA|TRBJ1-5
CASSSQGLGQPQHF
TGTGCCAGTAGTTCTCAGGGGTTAGGACAGCCCCAGCATTTT
>TRBV12-3/TRBV12-4|NA|TRBD1|TRBJ1-2
CASSPTQGVHGYTF
TGTGCCAGCAGTCCTACACAGGGGGTACATGGCTACACCTTC
>TRBV6-6|NA|NA|TRBJ1-5
CASSYSVGYSNQPQHF
TGTGCCAGCAGTTACTCTGTGGGCTATAGCAATCAGCCCCAGCATTTT
>TRBV6-1|many|NA|TRBJ1-2
CASSYADRAYGYTF
TGTGCCAGCAGTTACGCCGACAGAGCCTATGGCTACACCTTC
>TRBV20-1|NA|NA|TRBJ2-2
CSAGVSGITGELFF
TGCAGTGCTGGAGTTTCAGGGATCACCGGGGAGCTGTTTTTT
>TRBV10-1|NA|TRBD1|TRBJ2-3
CASSGRTGDPDTQYF
TGCGCCAGCAGTGGTCGGACAGGGGATCCAGATACGCAGTATTTT
>TRBV6-1|many|NA|TRBJ1-5
CASRAGGERANQPQHF
TGTGCCAGCAGGGCCGGTGGGGAGAGAGCGAATCAGCCCCAGCATTTT
>TRBV7-3|many|NA|TRBJ1-5
CASSVQGGNQPQHF
TGTGCCAGCAGCGTACAGGGAGGCAATCAGCCCCAGCATTTT
>TRBV28|many|NA|TRBJ2-3
CASSDSQGSRLDTQYF
TGTGCCAGCAGCGATAGCCAGGGGTCTCGACTAGATACGCAGTATTTT
>TRBV6-2/TRBV6-3|many|NA|TRBJ1-1
CASQRPGLNTEAFF
TGTGCCAGCCAACGCCCCGGGTTGAACACTGAAGCTTTCTTT
>TRBV10-3|NA|NA|TRBJ1-5
CASRNDEANNQPQHF
TGTGCCAGCAGAAACGACGAGGCAAACAATCAGCCCCAGCATTTT
>TRBV19|many|TRBD2|TRBJ2-1
CASRGAGGLHEQFF
TGTGCCAGTAGAGGGGCGGGGGGCCTTCATGAGCAGTTCTTC
>TRBV7-9|many|NA|TRBJ1-1
CASSLSDNTEAFF
TGTGCCAGCAGCTTGTCAGATAACACTGAAGCTTTCTTT
>TRBV7-9|few|NA|TRBJ1-1
CASSRSEWVGTEAFF
TGTGCCAGCAGCCGATCAGAGTGGGTTGGCACTGAAGCTTTCTTT
>TRBV5-1|many|NA|TRBJ1-4
CASSRDLTNEKLFF
TGCGCCAGTTCCCGGGATTTAACTAATGAAAAACTGTTTTTT
>TRBV5-1|many|NA|TRBJ2-5
CASSLWGANPVVAETQYF
TGCGCCAGCAGCTTGTGGGGGGCGAACCCCGTAGTAGCAGAGACCCAGTACTTC
>TRBV10-3|NA|NA|TRBJ2-7
CAISETRDNYEQYF
TGTGCCATCAGTGAGACCCGGGACAACTACGAGCAGTACTTC
>TRBV29-1|many|TRBD1|TRBJ2-7
CSVTGGYEQYF
TGCAGCGTGACAGGGGGCTACGAGCAGTACTTC